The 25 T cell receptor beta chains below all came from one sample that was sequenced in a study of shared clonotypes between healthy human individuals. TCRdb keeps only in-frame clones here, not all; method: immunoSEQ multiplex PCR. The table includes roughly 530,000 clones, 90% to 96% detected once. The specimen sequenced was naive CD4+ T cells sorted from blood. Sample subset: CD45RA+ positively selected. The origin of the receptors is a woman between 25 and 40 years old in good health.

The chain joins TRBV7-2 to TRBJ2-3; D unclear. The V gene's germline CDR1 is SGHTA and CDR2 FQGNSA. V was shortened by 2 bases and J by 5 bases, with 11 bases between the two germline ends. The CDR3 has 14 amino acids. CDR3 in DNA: TGTGCCAGCAGCTTAATTCAGTCCCTAGATACGCAGTATTTT. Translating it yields CASSLIQSLDTQYF. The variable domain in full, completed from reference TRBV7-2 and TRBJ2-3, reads GAGVSQSPSNKVTEKGKDVELRCDPISGHTALYWYRQSLGQGLEFLIYFQGNSAPDKSGLPSDRFSAERTGGSVSTLTIQRTQQEDSAVYLCASSLIQSLDTQYFGPGTRLTVL.

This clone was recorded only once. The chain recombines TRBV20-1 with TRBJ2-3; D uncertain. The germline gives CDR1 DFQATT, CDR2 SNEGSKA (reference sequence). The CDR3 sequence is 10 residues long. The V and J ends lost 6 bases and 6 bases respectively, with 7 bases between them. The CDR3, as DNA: TGCAGTGCAGCAGACGATACGCAGTATTTT. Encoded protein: CSAADDTQYF.

This chain's CDR3 is CASSFRLAGGDQQYF. The CDR3 bases are TGTGCCAGCAGCTTCCGACTAGCGGGAGGGGATCAGCAGTACTTC. This sequence joins TRBV5-4 and TRBJ2-7, with 14 nucleotides matching TRBD2. Germline V CDR1 and CDR2: SGHNT, YYREEE (reference sequence). This CDR3 region has 15 residues. After removal of 2 bases from V and 8 bases from J, the junction contained 6 bases not matched to a gene.

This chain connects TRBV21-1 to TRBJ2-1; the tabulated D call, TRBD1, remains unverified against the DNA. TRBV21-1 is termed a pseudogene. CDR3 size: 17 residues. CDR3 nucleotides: TGTGCCAGCAGCAAACTCTCCAGACACAGCTCCTACAATGAGCAGTTCTTC. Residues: CASSKLSRHSSYNEQFF.

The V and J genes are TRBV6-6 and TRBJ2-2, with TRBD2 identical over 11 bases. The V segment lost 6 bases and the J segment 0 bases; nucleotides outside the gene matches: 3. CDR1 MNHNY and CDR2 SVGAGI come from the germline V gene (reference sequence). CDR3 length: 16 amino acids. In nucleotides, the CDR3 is TGTGCCAGCAGCGTAGCGGGAGGGCCGAACACCGGGGAGCTGTTTTTT. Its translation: CASSVAGGPNTGELFF.

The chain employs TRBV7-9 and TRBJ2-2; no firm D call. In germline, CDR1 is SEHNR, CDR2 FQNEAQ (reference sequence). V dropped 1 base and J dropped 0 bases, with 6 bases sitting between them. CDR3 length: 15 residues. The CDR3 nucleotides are TGTGCCAGCAGCTTAGGGGTCGCGAACACCGGGGAGCTGTTTTTT. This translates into CASSLGVANTGELFF.

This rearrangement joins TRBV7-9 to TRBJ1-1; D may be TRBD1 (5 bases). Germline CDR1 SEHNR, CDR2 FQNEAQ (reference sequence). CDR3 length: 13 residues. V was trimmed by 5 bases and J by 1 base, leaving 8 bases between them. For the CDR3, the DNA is TGTGCCAGCAGCGGACATACGAACACTGAAGCTTTCTTT. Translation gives CASSGHTNTEAFF.

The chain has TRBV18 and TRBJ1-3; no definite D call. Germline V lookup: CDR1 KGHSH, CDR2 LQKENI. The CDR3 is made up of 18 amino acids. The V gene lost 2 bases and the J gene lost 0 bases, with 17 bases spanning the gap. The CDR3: CASSPLVPGRGSGNTIYF. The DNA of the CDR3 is TGTGCCAGCTCACCATTAGTTCCTGGACGGGGCTCTGGAAACACCATATATTTT.

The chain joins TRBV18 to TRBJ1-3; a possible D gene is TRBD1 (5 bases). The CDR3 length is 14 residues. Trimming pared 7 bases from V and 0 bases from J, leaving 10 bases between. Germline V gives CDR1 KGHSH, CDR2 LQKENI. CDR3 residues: CASYETASGNTIYF. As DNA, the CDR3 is TGTGCCAGCTACGAGACAGCCTCTGGAAACACCATATATTTT.

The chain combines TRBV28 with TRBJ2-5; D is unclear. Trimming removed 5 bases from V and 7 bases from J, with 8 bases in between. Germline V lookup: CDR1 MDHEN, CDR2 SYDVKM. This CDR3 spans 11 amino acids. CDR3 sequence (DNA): TGTGCCAGCAGTCCCCAGAGGACCCAGTACTTC. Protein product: CASSPQRTQYF. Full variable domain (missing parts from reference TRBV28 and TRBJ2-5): DVKVTQSSRYLVKRTGEKVFLECVQDMDHENMFWYRQDPGLGLRLIYFSYDVKMKEKGDIPEGYSVSREKKERFSLILESASTNQTSMYLCASSPQRTQYFGPGTRLLVL.

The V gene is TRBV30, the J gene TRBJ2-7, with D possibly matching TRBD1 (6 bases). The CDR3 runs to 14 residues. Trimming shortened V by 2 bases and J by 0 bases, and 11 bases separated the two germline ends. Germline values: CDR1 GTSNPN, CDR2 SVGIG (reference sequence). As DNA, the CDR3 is TGTGCCTGGAGTCGGGGACATAGCTCCTACGAGCAGTACTTC. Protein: CAWSRGHSSYEQYF.

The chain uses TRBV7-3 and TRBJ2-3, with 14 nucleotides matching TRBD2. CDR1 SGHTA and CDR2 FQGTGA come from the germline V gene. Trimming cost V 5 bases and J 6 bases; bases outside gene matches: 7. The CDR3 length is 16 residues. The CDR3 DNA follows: TGTGCCAGCAGCCCGGGACTAGCGGGAGTCGGGGATACGCAGTATTTT. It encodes CASSPGLAGVGDTQYF.

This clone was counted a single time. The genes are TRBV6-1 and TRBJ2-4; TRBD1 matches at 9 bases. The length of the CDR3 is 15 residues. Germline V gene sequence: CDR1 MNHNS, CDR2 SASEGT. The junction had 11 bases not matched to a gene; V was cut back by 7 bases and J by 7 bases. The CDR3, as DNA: TGTGCCAGCATCGCCGACCCGGGACAGGGCAACATTCAGTACTTC. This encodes CASIADPGQGNIQYF.

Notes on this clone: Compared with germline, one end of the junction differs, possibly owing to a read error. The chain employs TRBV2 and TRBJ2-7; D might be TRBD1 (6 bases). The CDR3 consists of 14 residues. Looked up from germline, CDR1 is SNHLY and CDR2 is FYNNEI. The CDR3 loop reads CASTTGPLSHEQYF. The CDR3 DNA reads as TGTGCCAGCACTACAGGGCCCCTCTCCCACGAGCAGTACTTC.

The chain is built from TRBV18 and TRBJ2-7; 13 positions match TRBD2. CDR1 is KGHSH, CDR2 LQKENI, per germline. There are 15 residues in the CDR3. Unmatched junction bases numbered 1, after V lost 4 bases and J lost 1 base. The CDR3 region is CASSQTSGRSYEQYF. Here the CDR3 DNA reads TGTGCCAGCTCACAGACTAGCGGGAGGTCCTACGAGCAGTACTTC.

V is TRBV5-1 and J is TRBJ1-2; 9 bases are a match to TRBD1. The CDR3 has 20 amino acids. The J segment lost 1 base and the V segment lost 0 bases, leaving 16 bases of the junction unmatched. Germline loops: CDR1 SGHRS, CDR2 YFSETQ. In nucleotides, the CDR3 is TGCGCCAGCAGCTTGGTGGAGTGGGACGGACAGGGGACCCTTAACTATGGCTACACCTTC. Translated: CASSLVEWDGQGTLNYGYTF.

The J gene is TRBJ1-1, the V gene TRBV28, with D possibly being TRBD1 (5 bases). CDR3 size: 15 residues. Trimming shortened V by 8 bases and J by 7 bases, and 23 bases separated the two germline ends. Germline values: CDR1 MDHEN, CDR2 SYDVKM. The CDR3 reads CASSGEPGRDGEAFF. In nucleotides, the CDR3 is TGTGCCAGCTCGGGGGAGCCTGGGCGAGACGGTGAAGCTTTCTTT.

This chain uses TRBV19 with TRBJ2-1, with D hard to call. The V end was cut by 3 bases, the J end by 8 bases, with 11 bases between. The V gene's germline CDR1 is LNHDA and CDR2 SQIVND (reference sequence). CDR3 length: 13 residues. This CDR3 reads CASSILVGYEQFF. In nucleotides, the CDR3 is TGTGCCAGTAGTATCCTCGTAGGGTATGAGCAGTTCTTC.

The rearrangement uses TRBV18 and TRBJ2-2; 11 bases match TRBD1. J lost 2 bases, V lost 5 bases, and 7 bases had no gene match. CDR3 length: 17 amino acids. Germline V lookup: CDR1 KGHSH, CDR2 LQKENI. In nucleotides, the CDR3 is TGTGCCAGCTCAACCGGACAGGGGGCCGTAAACACCGGGGAGCTGTTTTTT. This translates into CASSTGQGAVNTGELFF.

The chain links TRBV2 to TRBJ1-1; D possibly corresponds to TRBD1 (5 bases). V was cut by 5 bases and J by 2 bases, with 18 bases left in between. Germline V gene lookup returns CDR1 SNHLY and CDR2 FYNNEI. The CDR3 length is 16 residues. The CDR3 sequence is CASSLFSATGNTEAFF. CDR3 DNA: TGTGCCAGCAGTCTATTTTCGGCCACAGGTAACACTGAAGCTTTCTTT.

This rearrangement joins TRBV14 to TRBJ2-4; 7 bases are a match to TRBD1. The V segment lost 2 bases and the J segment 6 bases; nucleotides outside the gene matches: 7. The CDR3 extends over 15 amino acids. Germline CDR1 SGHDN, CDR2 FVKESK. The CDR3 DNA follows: TGTGCCAGCAGCCAAACCGGGACAGACAGAAACATTCAGTACTTC. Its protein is CASSQTGTDRNIQYF.

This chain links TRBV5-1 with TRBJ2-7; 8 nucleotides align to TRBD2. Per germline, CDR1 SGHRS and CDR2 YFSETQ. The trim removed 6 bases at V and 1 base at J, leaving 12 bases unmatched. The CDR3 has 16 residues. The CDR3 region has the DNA TGCGCCAGCAACCCGATCGTCGCGGGAGGTTCCTACGAGCAGTACTTC. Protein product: CASNPIVAGGSYEQYF.

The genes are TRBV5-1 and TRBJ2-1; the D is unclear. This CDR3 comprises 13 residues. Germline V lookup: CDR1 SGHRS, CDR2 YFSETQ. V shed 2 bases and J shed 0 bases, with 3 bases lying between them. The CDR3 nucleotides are TGCGCCAGCAGCTTAAGCTCCTACAATGAGCAGTTCTTC. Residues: CASSLSSYNEQFF.

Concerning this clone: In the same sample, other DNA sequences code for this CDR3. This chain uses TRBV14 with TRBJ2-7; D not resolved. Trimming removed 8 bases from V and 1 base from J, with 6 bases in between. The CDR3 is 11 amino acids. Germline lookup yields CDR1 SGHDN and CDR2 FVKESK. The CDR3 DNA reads TGTGCCAGCGGGTCTTCCTACGAGCAGTACTTC. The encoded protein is CASGSSYEQYF. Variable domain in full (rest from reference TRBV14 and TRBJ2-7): EAGVTQFPSHSVIEKGQTVTLRCDPISGHDNLYWYRRVMGKEIKFLLHFVKESKQDESGMPNNRFLAERTGGTYSTLKVQPAELEDSGVYFCASGSSYEQYFGPGTRLTVT.

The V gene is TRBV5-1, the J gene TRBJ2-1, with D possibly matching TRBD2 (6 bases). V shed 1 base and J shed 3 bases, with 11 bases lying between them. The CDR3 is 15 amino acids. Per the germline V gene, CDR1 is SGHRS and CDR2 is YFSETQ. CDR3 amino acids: CASSLPTGVYNEQFF. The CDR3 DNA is TGCGCCAGCAGCTTGCCGACGGGGGTCTACAATGAGCAGTTCTTC.